The present T cell receptor beta chain was sequenced within a study of Graves' ophthalmopathy and Graves' hyperthyroidism. The study amplified TCR beta CDR3 regions using RNA transcripts. Second-round multiplex PCR came after a first-round RT-PCR that employed HTBI primers. MiXCR, run by TCRdb on the multiplex PCR reads, gives a single entry per CDR3 protein. The sample records 650,000 to 900,000 distinct CDR3 sequences, approximately 40% being singletons. A few counts support this clonotype. Looked up from germline, CDR1 is SGHNT and CDR2 is YENEEA. Trimming left V 1 base short and J 2 bases short, with 12 bases between. The CDR3 runs 16 residues.

The clonotype was recovered from an adult man with Graves' ophthalmopathy. Specimen: peripheral blood. The rearrangement links TRBV11-3 to TRBJ1-3; D is unclear. DNA for the CDR3: TGTGCCAGCAGCTTAGGCCCCCTAGGAGCTGGAAACACCATATATTTT. This gives the protein CASSLGPLGAGNTIYF.